This T cell receptor delta chain was sequenced for a study of γδ T cells in repeated Plasmodium falciparum infection. Looking at the study overall: Each infection was followed by sampling at 21 days, plus baseline and some pre-infection draws. Study-wide findings and caveats: Compared with Australian children, Malian Vdelta2-negative repertoires seemed more clonal, less diverse, less shared.

Comment on this clone: Its antigen is unidentified. A read error is possible here, since a much larger clone lies one base away. This sample also contains other DNA sequences that code for the same CDR3.

Each sorted gammadelta sample had TRG and TRD chains sequenced. TCRdb re-processed the multiplex PCR reads using CATT. The table records 50,000 to 60,000 delta-chain clones, roughly 2% of them present only once. Vgamma9/Vdelta2+ and Vdelta2-negative gammadelta T cells were flow-sorted from PBMC for bulk sequencing. The CDR3 consists of 16 residues. Germline V gene sequence: CDR1 TSWWSYY, CDR2 QGS. This clonotype originated in a pool of human donors (malaria-infected and uninfected, not separated). The J segment was not called; the V segment is TRDV1; TRDD3, the table's D call, was not compared with the DNA. Sequenced sample: gamma-delta T cells from blood. The CDR3 DNA sequence: TGTGCTCTTGGGGAACGTCCTACGTGGGGGGCCGATAAACTCATCTTC. This encodes CALGERPTWGADKLIF.